This TCR beta chain was sequenced in a study of response to subunit inactivated influenza vaccine. TCRdb used MiXCR to reprocess the RT-PCR reads, holding one entry per CDR3 protein. Of about 570,000 distinct CDR3 sequences listed, about 11% were seen once; the top ten hold about 10%. The CDR3 is made up of 13 amino acids. Trimming shortened V by 6 bases and J by 10 bases, and 16 bases separated the two germline ends. Germline CDR1 and CDR2: MNHEY and SVGEGT. These data also formed part of another study, on T cells expressing NK-cell markers. That work contributes: UMIs were included in TCR beta cDNA generated by 5'RACE template switching. Sorted T-cell subsets CD3+CD56+NKG2C+, CD3+CD56+NKG2C- and CD3+CD56-NKG2C+ were TCR beta-sequenced. The study found dominant NKG2C+ clonotypes at roughly 1.0-8% of CD8+ T cells in over five donors.

The rearrangement links TRBV6-2 or TRBV6-3 to TRBJ2-1; the D gene is possibly TRBD1 (6 bases). The TCR sequence derives from a man aged 45 to 65 who received an inactivated influenza vaccine. The material sequenced was PBMCs from blood, taken on the day of vaccination. The CDR3 nucleotides are TGTGCCAGCAGCTGGGGGCAGGCCGGCGAGCAGTTCTTC. It yields the protein CASSWGQAGEQFF.